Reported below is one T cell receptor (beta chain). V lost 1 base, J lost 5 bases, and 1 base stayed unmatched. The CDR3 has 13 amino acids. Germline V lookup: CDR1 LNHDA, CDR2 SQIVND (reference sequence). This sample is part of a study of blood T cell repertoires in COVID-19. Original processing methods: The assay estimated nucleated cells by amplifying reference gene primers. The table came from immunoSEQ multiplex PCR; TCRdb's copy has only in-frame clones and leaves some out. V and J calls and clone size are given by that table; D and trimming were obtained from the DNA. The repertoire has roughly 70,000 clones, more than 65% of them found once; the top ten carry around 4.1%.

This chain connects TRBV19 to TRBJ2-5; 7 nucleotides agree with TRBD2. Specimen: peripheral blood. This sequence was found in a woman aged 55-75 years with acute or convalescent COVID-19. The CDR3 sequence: CASSIAGGETQYF. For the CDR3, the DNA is TGTGCCAGTAGTATAGCCGGGGGGGAGACCCAGTACTTC.